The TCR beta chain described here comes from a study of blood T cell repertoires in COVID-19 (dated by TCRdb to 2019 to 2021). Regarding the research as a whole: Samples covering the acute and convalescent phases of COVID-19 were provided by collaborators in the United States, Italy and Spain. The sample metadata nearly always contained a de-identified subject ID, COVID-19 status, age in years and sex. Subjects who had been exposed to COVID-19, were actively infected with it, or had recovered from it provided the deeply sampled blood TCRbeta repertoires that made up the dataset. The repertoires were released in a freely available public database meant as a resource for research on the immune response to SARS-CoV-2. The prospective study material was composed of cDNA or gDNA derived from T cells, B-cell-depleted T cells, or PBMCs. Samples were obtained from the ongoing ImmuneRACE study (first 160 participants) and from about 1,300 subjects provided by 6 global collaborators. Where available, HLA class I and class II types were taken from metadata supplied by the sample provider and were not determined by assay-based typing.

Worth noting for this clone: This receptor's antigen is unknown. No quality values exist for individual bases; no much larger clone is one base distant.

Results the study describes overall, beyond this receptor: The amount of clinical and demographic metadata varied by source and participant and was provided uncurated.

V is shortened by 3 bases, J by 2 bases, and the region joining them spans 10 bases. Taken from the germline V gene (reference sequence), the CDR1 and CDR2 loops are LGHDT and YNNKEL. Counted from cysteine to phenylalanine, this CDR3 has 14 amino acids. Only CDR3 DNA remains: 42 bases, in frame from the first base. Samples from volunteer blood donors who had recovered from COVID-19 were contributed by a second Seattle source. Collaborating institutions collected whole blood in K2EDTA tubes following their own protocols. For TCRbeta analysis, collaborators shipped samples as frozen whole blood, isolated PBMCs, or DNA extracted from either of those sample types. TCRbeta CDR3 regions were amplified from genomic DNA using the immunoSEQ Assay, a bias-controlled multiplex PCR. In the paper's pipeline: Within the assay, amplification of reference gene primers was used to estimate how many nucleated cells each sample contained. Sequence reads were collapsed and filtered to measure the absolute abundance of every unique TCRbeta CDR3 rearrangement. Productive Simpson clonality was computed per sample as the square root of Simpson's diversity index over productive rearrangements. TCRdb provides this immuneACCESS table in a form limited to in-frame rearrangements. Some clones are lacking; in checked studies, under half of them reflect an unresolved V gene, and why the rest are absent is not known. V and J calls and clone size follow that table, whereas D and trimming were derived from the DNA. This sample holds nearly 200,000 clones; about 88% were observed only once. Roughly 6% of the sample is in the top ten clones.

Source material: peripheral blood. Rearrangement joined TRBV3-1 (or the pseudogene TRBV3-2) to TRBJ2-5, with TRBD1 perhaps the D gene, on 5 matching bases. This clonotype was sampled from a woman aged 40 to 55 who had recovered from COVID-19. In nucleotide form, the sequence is TGTGCCAGCAGCCAGTTGGGGCTACAAGAGACCCAGTACTTC. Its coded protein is CASSQLGLQETQYF.